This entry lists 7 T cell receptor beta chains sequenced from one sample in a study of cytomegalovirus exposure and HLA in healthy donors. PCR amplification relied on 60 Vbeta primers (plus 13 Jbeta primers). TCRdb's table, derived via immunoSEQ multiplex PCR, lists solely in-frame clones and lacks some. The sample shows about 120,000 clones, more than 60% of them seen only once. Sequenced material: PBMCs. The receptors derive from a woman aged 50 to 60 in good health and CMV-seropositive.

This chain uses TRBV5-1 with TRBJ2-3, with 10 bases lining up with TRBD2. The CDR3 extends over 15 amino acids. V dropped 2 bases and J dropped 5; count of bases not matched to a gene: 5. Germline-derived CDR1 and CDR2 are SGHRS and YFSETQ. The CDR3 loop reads CASSLERGGLDTQYF. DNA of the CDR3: TGCGCCAGCAGCTTAGAGCGGGGGGGCCTAGATACGCAGTATTTT.

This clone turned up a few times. The CDR3 coding sequence is TGTGCCACCAGCATTTTTATATCAGGGGGCCGGGAAAAACTGTTTTTT. Its protein product is CATSIFISGGREKLFF. The chain recombines TRBV15 with TRBJ1-4, with TRBD1 identical over 8 bases. Germline CDR1 is LNHNV and CDR2 is YYDKDF (reference sequence). The CDR3 loop spans 16 amino acids. Trimming took 4 bases from V and 8 from J; bases not matched to a gene: 12.

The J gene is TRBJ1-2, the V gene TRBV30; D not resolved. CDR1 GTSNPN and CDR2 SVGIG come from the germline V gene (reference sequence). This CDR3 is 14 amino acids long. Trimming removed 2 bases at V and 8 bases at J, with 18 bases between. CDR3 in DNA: TGTGCCTGGAGTACCCCGGTGGCGGCGGGGGGCTACACCTTC. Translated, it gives CAWSTPVAAGGYTF. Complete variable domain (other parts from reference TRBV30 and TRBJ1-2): SQTIHQWPATLVQPVGSPLSLECTVEGTSNPNLYWYRQAAGRGLQLLFYSVGIGQISSEVPQNLSASRPQDRQFILSSKKLLLSDSGFYLCAWSTPVAAGGYTFGSGTRLTVV.

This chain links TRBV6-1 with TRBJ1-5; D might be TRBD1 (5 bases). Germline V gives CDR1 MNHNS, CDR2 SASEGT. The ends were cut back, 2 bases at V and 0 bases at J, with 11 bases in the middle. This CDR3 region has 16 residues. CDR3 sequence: CASSEQTVYSNQPQHF. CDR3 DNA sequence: TGTGCCAGCAGTGAACAGACAGTTTATAGCAATCAGCCCCAGCATTTT.

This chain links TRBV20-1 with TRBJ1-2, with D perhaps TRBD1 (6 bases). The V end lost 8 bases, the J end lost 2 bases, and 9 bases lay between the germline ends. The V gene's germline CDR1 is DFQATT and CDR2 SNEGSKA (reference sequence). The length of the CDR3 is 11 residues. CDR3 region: CSLDSNYGYTF. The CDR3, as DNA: TGCAGTCTGGACAGCAACTATGGCTACACCTTC.

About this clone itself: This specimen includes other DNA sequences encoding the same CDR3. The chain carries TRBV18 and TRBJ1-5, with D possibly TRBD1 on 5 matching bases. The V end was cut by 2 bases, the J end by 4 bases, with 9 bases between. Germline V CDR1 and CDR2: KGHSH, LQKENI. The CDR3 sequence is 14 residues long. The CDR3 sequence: CASSPTGGNQPQHF. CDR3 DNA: TGTGCCAGCTCACCAACGGGGGGGAATCAGCCCCAGCATTTT.

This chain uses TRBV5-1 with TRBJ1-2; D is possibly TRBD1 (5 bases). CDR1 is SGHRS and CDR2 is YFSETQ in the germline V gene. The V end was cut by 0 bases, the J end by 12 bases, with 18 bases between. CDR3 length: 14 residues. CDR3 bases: TGCGCCAGCAGCTTGGAACGGCTGGGGACTAGCAACACCTTC. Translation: CASSLERLGTSNTF.